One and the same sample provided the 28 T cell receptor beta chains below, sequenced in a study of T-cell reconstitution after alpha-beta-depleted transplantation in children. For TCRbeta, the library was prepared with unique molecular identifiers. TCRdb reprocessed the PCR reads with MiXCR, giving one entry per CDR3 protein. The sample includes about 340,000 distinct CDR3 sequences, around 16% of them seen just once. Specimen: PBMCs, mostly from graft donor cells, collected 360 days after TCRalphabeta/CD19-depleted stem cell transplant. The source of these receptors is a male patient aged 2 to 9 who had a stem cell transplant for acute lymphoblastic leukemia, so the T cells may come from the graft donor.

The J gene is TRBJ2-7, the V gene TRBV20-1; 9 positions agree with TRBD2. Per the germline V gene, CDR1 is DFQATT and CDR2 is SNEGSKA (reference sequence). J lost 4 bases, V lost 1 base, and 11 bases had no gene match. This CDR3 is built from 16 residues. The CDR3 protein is CSARVSSGSHIYEQYF. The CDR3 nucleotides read TGCAGTGCTAGAGTTAGTAGCGGGAGCCATATATACGAGCAGTACTTC.

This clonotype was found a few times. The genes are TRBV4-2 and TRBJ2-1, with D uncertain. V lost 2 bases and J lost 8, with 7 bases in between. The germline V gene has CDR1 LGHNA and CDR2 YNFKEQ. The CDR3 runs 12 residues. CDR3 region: CASSQPTDEQFF. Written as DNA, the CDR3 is TGTGCCAGCAGCCAACCTACAGATGAGCAGTTCTTC.

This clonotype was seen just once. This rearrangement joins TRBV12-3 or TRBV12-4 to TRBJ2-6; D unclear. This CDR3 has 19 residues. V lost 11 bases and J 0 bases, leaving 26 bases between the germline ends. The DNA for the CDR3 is TGTGCCTTCACCCCTCTAAATACCCGAAATAGCTCTGGGGCCAACGTCCTGACTTTC. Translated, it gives CAFTPLNTRNSSGANVLTF.

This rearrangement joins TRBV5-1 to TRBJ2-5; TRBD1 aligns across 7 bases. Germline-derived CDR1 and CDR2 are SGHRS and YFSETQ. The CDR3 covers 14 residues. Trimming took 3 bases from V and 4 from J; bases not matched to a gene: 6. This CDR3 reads CASSYRTGGETQYF. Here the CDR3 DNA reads TGCGCCAGCAGCTATCGGACAGGTGGAGAGACCCAGTACTTC.

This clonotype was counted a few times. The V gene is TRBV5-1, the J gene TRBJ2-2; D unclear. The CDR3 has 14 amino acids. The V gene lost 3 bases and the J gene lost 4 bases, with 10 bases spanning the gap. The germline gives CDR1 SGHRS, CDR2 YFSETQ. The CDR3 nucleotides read TGCGCCAGCAGCTCTTCAGGCGTCACCGGGGAGCTGTTTTTT. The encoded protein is CASSSSGVTGELFF.

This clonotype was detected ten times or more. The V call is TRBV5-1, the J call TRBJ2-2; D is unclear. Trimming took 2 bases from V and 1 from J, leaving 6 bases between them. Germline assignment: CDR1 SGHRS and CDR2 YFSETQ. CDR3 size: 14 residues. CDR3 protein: CASSFSRNTGELFF. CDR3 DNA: TGCGCCAGCAGCTTTAGCAGGAACACCGGGGAGCTGTTTTTT.

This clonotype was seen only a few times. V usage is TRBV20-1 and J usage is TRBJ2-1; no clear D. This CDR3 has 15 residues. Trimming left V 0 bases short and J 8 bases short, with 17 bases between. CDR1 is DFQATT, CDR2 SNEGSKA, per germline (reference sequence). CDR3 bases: TGCAGTGCTAGAGATGCGGCAGGAAATAACCATGAGCAGTTCTTC. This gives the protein CSARDAAGNNHEQFF.

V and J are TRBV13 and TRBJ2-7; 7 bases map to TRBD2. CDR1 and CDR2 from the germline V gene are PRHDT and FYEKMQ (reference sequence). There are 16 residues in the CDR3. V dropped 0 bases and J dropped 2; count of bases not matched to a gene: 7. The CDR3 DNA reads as TGTGCCAGCAGCTTAGGGGCCCTAGCGGTACCCTACGAGCAGTACTTC. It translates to CASSLGALAVPYEQYF.

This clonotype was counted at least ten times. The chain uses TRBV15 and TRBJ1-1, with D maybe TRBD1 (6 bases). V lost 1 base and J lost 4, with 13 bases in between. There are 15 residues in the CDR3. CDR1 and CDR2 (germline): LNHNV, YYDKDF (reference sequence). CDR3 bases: TGTGCCACCAGCAGAGGTGGGGGGCTGGGCACTGAAGCTTTCTTT. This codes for CATSRGGGLGTEAFF.

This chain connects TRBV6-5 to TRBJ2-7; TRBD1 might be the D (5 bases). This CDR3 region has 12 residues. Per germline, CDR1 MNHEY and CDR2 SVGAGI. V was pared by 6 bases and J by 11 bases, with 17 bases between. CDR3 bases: TGTGCCAGCAGGTTCATGCAGGGTCATGAGTACTTC. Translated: CASRFMQGHEYF.

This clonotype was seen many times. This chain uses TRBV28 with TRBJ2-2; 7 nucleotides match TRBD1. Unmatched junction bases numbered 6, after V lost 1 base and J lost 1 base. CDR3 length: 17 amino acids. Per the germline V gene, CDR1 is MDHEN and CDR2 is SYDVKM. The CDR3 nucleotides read TGTGCCAGCAGTTTATCACAGGGGTGGGGGAACACCGGGGAGCTGTTTTTT. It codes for CASSLSQGWGNTGELFF.

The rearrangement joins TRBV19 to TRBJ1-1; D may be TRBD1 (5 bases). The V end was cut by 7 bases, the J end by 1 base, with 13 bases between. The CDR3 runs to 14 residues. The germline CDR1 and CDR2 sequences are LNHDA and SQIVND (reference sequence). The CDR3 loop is CASTTVYQNTEAFF. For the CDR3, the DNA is TGTGCCAGTACGACAGTATACCAGAACACTGAAGCTTTCTTT.

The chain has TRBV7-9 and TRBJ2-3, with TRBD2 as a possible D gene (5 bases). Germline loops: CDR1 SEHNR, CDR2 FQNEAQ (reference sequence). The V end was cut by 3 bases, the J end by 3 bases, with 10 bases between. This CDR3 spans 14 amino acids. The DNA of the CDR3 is TGTGCCAGCAGCTTTCGGGATGAAACAGATACGCAGTATTTT. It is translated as CASSFRDETDTQYF.

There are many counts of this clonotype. Here the CDR3 reads CASRRTVKNIQYF. The CDR3 coding sequence is TGTGCCAGCAGGAGGACAGTCAAAAACATTCAGTACTTC. The rearrangement links TRBV12-3 or TRBV12-4 to TRBJ2-4, with D possibly TRBD1 on 6 matching bases. This CDR3 is 13 amino acids long. V was shortened by 6 bases and J by 3 bases, with 9 bases between the two germline ends.

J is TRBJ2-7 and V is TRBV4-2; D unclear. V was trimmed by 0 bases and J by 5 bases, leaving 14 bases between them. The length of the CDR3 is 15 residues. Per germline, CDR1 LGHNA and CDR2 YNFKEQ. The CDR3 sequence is CASSQDGSGYDEQYF. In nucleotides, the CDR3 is TGTGCCAGCAGCCAAGACGGGTCAGGCTACGACGAGCAGTACTTC.

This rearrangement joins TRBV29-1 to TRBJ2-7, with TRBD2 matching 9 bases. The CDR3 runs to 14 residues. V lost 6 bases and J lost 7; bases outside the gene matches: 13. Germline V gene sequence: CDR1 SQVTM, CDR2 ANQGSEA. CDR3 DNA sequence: TGCAGCGTGCAGGGACTAGCCAACAGTCGGGAGCAGTACTTC. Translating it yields CSVQGLANSREQYF.

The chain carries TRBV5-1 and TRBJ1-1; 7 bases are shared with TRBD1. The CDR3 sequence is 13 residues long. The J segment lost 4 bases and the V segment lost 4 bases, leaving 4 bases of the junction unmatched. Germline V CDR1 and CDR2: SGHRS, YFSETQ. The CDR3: CASSQGGSTEAFF. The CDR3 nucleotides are TGCGCCAGCAGCCAGGGGGGGAGCACTGAAGCTTTCTTT.

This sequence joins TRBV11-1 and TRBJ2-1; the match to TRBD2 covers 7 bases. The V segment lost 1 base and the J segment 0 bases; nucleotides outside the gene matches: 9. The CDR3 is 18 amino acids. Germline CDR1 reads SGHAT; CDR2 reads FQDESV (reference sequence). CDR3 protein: CASSLVPLAVSSYNEQFF. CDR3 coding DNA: TGTGCCAGCAGCTTAGTTCCCCTAGCGGTGAGCTCCTACAATGAGCAGTTCTTC.

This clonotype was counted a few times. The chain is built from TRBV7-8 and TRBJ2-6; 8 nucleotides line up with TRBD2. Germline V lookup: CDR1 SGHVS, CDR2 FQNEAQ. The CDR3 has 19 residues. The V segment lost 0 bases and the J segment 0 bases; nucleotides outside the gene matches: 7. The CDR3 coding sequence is TGTGCCAGCAGCTTAGCTCGGGGACTAGGGAGCTCTGGGGCCAACGTCCTGACTTTC. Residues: CASSLARGLGSSGANVLTF.

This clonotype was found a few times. The CDR3 region has the DNA TGCAGTGCCAATCCCGGGACAGGGACCTACGAGCAGTACTTC. Its protein is CSANPGTGTYEQYF. V is TRBV20-1 and J is TRBJ2-7, with 9 bases lining up with TRBD1. Germline trimming cut 6 bases from V and 2 bases from J; bases unmatched to any gene: 8. Germline CDR1 is DFQATT and CDR2 is SNEGSKA (reference sequence). This CDR3 spans 14 amino acids.

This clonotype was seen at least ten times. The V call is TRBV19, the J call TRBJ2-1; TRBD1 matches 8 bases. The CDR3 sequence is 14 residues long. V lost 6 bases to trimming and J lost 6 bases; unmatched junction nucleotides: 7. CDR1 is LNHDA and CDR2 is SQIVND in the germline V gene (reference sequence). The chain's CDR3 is CASRGQGRFNEQFF. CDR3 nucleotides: TGTGCCAGTAGAGGACAGGGACGATTCAATGAGCAGTTCTTC.

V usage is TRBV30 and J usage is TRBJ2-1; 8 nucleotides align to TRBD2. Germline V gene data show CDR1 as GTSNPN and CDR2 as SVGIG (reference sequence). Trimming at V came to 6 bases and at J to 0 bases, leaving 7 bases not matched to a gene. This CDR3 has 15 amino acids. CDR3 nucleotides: TGTGCCTGTCAGTACGGGACTAGCTCCTACAATGAGCAGTTCTTC. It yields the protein CACQYGTSSYNEQFF.

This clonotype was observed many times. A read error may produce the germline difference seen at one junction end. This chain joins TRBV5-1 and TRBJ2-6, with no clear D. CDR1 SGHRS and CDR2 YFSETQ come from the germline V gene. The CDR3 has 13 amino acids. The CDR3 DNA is TGTGCCAGCAGTTTTTCTGGGGCCAACGTCCTGACTTTC. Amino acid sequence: CASSFSGANVLTF.

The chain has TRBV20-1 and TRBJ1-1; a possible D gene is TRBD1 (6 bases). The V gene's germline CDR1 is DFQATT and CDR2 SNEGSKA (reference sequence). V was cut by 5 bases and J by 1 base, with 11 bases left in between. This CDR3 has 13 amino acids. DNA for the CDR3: TGCAGTGCTGGGCAGGGGAGGAACACTGAAGCTTTCTTT. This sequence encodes CSAGQGRNTEAFF.

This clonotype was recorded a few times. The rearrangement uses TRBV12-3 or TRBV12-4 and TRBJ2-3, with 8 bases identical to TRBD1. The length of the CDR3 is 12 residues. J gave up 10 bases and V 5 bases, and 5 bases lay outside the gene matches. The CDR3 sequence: CASSPTGVAQYF. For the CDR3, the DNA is TGTGCCAGCAGTCCGACAGGGGTTGCGCAGTATTTT.

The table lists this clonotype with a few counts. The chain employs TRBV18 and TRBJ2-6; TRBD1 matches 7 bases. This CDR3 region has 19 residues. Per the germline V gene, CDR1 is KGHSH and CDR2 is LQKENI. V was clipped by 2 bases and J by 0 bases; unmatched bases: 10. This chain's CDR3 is CASSPMAGGIFSGANVLTF. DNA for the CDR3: TGTGCCAGCTCACCAATGGCAGGGGGTATATTCTCTGGGGCCAACGTCCTGACTTTC. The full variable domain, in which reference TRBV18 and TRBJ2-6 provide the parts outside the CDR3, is NAGVMQNPRHLVRRRGQEARLRCSPMKGHSHVYWYRQLPEEGLKFMVYLQKENIIDESGMPKERFSAEFPKEGPSILRIQQVVRGDSAAYFCASSPMAGGIFSGANVLTFGAGSRLTVL.

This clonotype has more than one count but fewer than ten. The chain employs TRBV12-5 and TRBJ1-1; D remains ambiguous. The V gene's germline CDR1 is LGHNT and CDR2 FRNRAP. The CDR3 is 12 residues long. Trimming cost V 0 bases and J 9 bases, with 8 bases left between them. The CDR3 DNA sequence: TGTGCTAGTGGTTTGGTCTCCGTACAAGCTTTCTTT. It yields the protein CASGLVSVQAFF.

The chain's CDR3 is CASSPRQGWGTEAFF. CDR3 DNA: TGTGCCAGCTCACCGAGACAGGGCTGGGGCACTGAAGCTTTCTTT. The chain recombines TRBV18 with TRBJ1-1; the match to TRBD1 covers 7 bases. Trimming took 3 bases from V and 4 from J; bases not matched to a gene: 8. Germline lookup yields CDR1 KGHSH and CDR2 LQKENI. The CDR3 contains 15 residues.